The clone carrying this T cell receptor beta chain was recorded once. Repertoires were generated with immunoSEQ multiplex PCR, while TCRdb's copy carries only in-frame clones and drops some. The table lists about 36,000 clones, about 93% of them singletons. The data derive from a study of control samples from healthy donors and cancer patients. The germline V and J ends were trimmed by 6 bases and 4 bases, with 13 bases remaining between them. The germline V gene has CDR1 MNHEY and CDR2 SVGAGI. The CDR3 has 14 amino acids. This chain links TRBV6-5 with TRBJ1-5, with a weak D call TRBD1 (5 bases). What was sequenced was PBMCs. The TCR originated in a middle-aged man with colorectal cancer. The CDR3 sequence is CASSLGGFNQPQHF. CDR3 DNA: TGTGCCAGCAGCCTCGGGGGATTTAATCAGCCCCAGCATTTT.